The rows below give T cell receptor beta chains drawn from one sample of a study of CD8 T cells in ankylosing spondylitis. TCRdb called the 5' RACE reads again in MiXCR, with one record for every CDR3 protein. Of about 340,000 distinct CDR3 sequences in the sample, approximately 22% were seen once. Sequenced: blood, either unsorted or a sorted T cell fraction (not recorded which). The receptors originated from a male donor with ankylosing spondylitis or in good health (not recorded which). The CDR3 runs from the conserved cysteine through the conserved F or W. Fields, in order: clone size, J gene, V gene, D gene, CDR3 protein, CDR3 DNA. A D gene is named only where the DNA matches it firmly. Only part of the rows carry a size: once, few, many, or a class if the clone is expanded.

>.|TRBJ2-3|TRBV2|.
CARAWGESSTDTQYF
TGTGCCAGAGCGTGGGGGGAATCTAGCACAGATACGCAGTATTTT
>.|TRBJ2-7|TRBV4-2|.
CASSQFGGDSYEQYF
TGTGCCAGCAGCCAATTTGGAGGGGACTCCTACGAGCAGTACTTC
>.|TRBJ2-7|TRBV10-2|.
CASSEHVSYEQYF
TGCGCCAGCAGCGAACATGTCTCCTACGAGCAGTACTTC
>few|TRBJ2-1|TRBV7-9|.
CASSPADFRSYNEQFF
TGTGCCAGCAGCCCGGCAGATTTCAGGTCCTACAATGAGCAGTTCTTC
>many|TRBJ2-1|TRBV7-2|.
CASSLGLANEQFF
TGTGCCAGCAGCTTAGGATTAGCAAATGAGCAGTTCTTC
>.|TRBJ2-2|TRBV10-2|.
CASRDSPNTGELFF
TGCGCCAGCAGGGACAGTCCGAACACCGGGGAGCTGTTTTTT
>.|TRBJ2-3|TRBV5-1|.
CASSLAAVSTDTQYF
TGCGCCAGCAGCTTGGCAGCGGTTAGCACAGATACGCAGTATTTT
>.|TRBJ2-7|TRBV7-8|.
CASSLEPAPGEQYF
TGTGCCAGCAGCTTAGAGCCCGCTCCTGGGGAGCAGTACTTC
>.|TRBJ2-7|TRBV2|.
CASSERGARGYEQYF
TGTGCCAGCAGTGAAAGGGGGGCCAGGGGCTACGAGCAGTACTTC
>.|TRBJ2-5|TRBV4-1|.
CASSQDRWGTSGPQETQYF
TGCGCCAGCAGCCAAGACAGATGGGGTACCAGCGGACCACAAGAGACCCAGTACTTC
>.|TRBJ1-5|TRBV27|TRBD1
CASSPGTGGYPQHF
TGTGCCAGCAGTCCCGGGACAGGGGGCTATCCCCAGCATTTT
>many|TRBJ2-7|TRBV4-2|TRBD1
CASSQGGQGYEQYF
TGTGCCAGCAGCCAAGGGGGACAGGGCTACGAGCAGTACTTC
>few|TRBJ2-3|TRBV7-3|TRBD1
CASSQSGQGTDTQYF
TGTGCCAGCAGCCAATCGGGACAGGGCACAGATACGCAGTATTTT
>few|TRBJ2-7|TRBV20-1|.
CSARQDQTYEQYF
TGCAGTGCTAGACAGGACCAAACCTACGAGCAGTACTTC
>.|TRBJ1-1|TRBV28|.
CASSPMRGSRRTEAFF
TGTGCCAGCAGTCCCATGAGGGGGTCGCGGAGGACTGAAGCTTTCTTT
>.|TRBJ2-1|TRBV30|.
CAWSVSGDNEQFF
TGTGCCTGGAGTGTAAGCGGAGACAATGAGCAGTTCTTC
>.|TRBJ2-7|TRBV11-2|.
CASSFTRGTYEQYF
TGTGCCAGCAGCTTCACTCGGGGGACCTACGAGCAGTACTTC
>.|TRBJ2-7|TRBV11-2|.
CASSFGVVGYEQYF
TGTGCCAGCAGCTTCGGAGTTGTTGGCTACGAGCAGTACTTC
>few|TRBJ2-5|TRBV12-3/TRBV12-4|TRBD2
CASSLDSGLEETQYF
TGTGCCAGCAGTTTGGATAGCGGGCTCGAAGAGACCCAGTACTTC
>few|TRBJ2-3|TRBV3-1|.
CASSPQGFTDTQYF
TGTGCCAGCAGCCCTCAAGGCTTCACAGATACGCAGTATTTT
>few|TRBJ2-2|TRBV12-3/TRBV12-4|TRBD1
CASSNPGQDFTGELFF
TGTGCCAGCAGTAACCCCGGACAGGACTTCACCGGGGAGCTGTTTTTT
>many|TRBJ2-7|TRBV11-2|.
CASSLSYRPYEQYF
TGTGCCAGCAGCTTAAGTTACAGGCCCTACGAGCAGTACTTC
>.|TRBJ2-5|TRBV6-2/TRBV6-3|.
CASSPSSRGTQYF
TGTGCCAGCAGCCCTTCGTCTCGAGGGACCCAGTACTTC
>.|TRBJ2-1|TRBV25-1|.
CASSEWGRGNEQFF
TGTGCCAGCAGTGAATGGGGCAGGGGCAATGAGCAGTTCTTC
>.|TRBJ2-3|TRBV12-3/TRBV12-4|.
CASSPTGLTSTDTQYF
TGTGCCAGCAGCCCGACAGGACTGACTAGCACAGATACGCAGTATTTT
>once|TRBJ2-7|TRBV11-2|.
CASSFGPSSYEQYF
TGTGCCAGCAGCTTTGGACCGAGCTCCTACGAGCAGTACTTC
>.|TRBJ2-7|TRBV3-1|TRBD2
CASSQDTFRGGYEQYF
TGTGCCAGCAGCCAAGATACGTTCCGGGGAGGGTACGAGCAGTACTTC
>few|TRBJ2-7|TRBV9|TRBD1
CASSVGQGREQYF
TGTGCCAGCAGCGTAGGACAGGGTCGCGAGCAGTACTTC
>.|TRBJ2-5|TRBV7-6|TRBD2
CASSLRLAGNQETQYF
TGTGCCAGCAGCCTCCGACTAGCGGGGAACCAAGAGACCCAGTACTTC
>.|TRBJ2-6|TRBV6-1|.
CASSEAVRLVTGANVLTF
TGTGCCAGCAGCGAAGCGGTCAGGTTGGTGACTGGGGCCAACGTCCTGACTTTC
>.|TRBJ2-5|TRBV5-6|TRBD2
CASSHTLAGGTQYF
TGTGCCAGCAGCCACACACTAGCGGGGGGGACCCAGTACTTC
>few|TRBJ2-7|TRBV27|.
CASSLSAYSYEQYF
TGTGCCAGCAGTTTGTCCGCCTACTCCTACGAGCAGTACTTC